This T cell receptor (beta chain) came from a study of identical twins. CDR1 is MDHEN, CDR2 SYDVKM, per germline. J gave up 4 bases and V 6 bases, and 9 bases lay outside the gene matches. CDR3 length: 15 residues. TCRdb analysed the 5' RACE reads with MiXCR anew, one entry per CDR3 protein. The repertoire holds more than 1.5 million distinct CDR3 sequences, less than 40% seen once, with about 0.27% in the top ten. The source material was cord blood. The clonotype originates from a newborn girl in good health. This chain joins TRBV28 and TRBJ2-7, with TRBD1 matching 10 bases. The CDR3 sequence is CASSPPGTGAYEQYF. DNA for the CDR3: TGTGCCAGCAGCCCTCCCGGGACAGGGGCTTACGAGCAGTACTTC.